One and the same sample provided the 25 T cell receptor beta chains below, sequenced in a study of blood T cell repertoires in COVID-19. Sequencing used immunoSEQ multiplex PCR; TCRdb keeps in-frame clones, though not all of them. The sample lists around 56,000 clones, roughly nine tenths occurring once. The sequencing input was peripheral blood. These receptor sequences come from a woman between 55 and 75 years old with active or convalescent COVID-19.

The J gene is TRBJ2-7, the V gene TRBV19; 7 bases are a match to TRBD1. J lost 3 bases, V lost 4 bases, and 9 bases had no gene match. This CDR3 comprises 15 residues. Per the germline V gene, CDR1 is LNHDA and CDR2 is SQIVND (reference sequence). CDR3 in DNA: TGTGCCAGTAGTACGTCCGGGACAGTGGGCTACGAGCAGTACTTC. Residues: CASSTSGTVGYEQYF. The full variable domain, with the rest looked up from reference TRBV19 and TRBJ2-7, is DGGITQSPKYLFRKEGQNVTLSCEQNLNHDAMYWYRQDPGQGLRLIYYSQIVNDFQKGDIAEGYSVSREKKESFPLTVTSAQKNPTAFYLCASSTSGTVGYEQYFGPGTRLTVT.

The chain combines TRBV3-1 (or the pseudogene TRBV3-2) with TRBJ2-3; 8 bases agree with TRBD2. Trimming took 0 bases from V and 5 from J; bases not matched to a gene: 7. Germline V CDR1 and CDR2: LGHDT, YNNKEL (reference sequence). This CDR3 contains 16 residues. CDR3 DNA sequence: TGTGCCAGCAGCCAAGAGGGGGGGGGACTAGAAGATACGCAGTATTTT. Its translation is CASSQEGGGLEDTQYF.

The CDR3 sequence is CASSQDSDRETQYF. In nucleotides, the CDR3 is TGCGCCAGCAGCCAAGATAGTGACAGAGAGACCCAGTACTTC. V is TRBV4-3 and J is TRBJ2-5, with D maybe TRBD1 (5 bases). The germline V gene has CDR1 LGHNA and CDR2 YSLEER. V shed 0 bases and J shed 4 bases, with 9 bases lying between them. The CDR3 sequence is 14 residues long.

The sample holds one count of this clone. The chain combines TRBV9 with TRBJ1-2, with D perhaps matching TRBD1 (6 bases). CDR3 length equals 15 residues. From germline, CDR1 is SGDLS and CDR2 YYNGEE. Deletions cut 0 bases from V and 2 bases from J, with 11 bases between. Here the CDR3 DNA reads TGTGCCAGCAGCGTAGGGAACAGGGTCAACTATGGCTACACCTTC. It is translated as CASSVGNRVNYGYTF. Drawing the rest from reference TRBV9 and TRBJ1-2, the complete variable domain is DSGVTQTPKHLITATGQRVTLRCSPRSGDLSVYWYQQSLDQGLQFLIQYYNGEERAKGNILERFSAQQFPDLHSELNLSSLELGDSALYFCASSVGNRVNYGYTFGSGTRLTVV.

The chain employs TRBV28 and TRBJ2-7; TRBD2 agrees at 9 bases. The J segment lost 6 bases and the V segment lost 4 bases, leaving 16 bases of the junction unmatched. Germline V gene lookup returns CDR1 MDHEN and CDR2 SYDVKM. CDR3 size: 17 residues. This CDR3 is CASSSLRYSGREGEQYF. The CDR3 DNA sequence: TGTGCCAGCAGTTCGTTACGATATAGCGGGAGAGAGGGCGAGCAGTACTTC.

This clone was counted a few times. The chain recombines TRBV28 with TRBJ1-5; 10 positions agree with TRBD1. V trimming: 7 bases; J trimming: 4 bases; junction bases outside the gene matches: 4. Germline CDR1 MDHEN, CDR2 SYDVKM. The CDR3 totals 14 residues. The CDR3 region is CASMDRGKNQPQHF. Here the CDR3 DNA reads TGTGCCAGCATGGACAGGGGGAAGAATCAGCCCCAGCATTTT.

The genes are TRBV6-5 and TRBJ2-1; 7 bases match TRBD2. V lost 11 bases and J lost 2; bases outside the gene matches: 12. Germline loops: CDR1 MNHEY, CDR2 SVGAGI. The CDR3 length is 15 residues. The DNA for the CDR3 is TGTGCCTCGGGGGTTCGCGGGAGTACCTACAATGAGCAGTTCTTC. It specifies CASGVRGSTYNEQFF.

The chain's CDR3 is CASSPDRPDTEAFF. In DNA form, the CDR3 reads TGTGCCAGCAGCCCGGACAGACCTGACACTGAAGCTTTCTTT. The chain links TRBV11-1 to TRBJ1-1; the D gene is possibly TRBD1 (6 bases). The CDR3 runs to 14 residues. With 5 bases removed from V and 3 bases from J, the gap between germline ends came to 13 bases. Germline CDR1 reads SGHAT; CDR2 reads FQDESV (reference sequence).

The V gene is TRBV7-9, the J gene TRBJ2-2, with D maybe TRBD1 (6 bases). Germline V gene lookup returns CDR1 SEHNR and CDR2 FQNEAQ (reference sequence). Trimming removed 5 bases from V and 1 base from J, with 11 bases in between. The CDR3 sequence is 15 residues long. The CDR3 nucleotides are TGTGCCAGCAGCACCGGACAGCTGAACACCGGGGAGCTGTTTTTT. Translated: CASSTGQLNTGELFF.

This clone was detected once. The V gene is TRBV28, the J gene TRBJ2-7, with TRBD2 as a possible D gene (6 bases). V dropped 2 bases and J dropped 2 bases, with 10 bases sitting between them. Looked up from germline, CDR1 is MDHEN and CDR2 is SYDVKM. The CDR3 consists of 14 residues. CDR3 nucleotides: TGTGCCAGCAGTTTAGGCGGGACCCCCTACGAGCAGTACTTC. Encoded protein: CASSLGGTPYEQYF.

The chain links TRBV5-5 to TRBJ1-4, with 7 positions matching TRBD1. J was trimmed by 8 bases and V by 5 bases; bases with no gene match: 12. The germline CDR1 and CDR2 sequences are SGHKS and YYEKEE (reference sequence). This CDR3 comprises 15 residues. The CDR3 coding sequence is TGTGCCAGCAGGGACCTAGGGGGCGAGGAGGAAAAACTGTTTTTT. Its protein product is CASRDLGGEEEKLFF. The entire variable domain, with the rest obtained from reference TRBV5-5 and TRBJ1-4, is as follows: DAGVTQSPTHLIKTRGQQVTLRCSPISGHKSVSWYQQVLGQGPQFIFQYYEKEERGRGNFPDRFSARQFPNYSSELNVNALLLGDSALYLCASRDLGGEEEKLFFGSGTQLSVL.

The chain links TRBV24-1 to TRBJ2-5; TRBD1 might be the D (5 bases). Per germline, CDR1 KGHDR and CDR2 SFDVKD. V was trimmed by 8 bases and J by 1 base, leaving 7 bases between them. This CDR3 region has 12 residues. This chain's CDR3 is CATNQGQETQYF. The DNA for the CDR3 is TGTGCCACCAACCAGGGCCAAGAGACCCAGTACTTC.

The V gene is TRBV7-3, the J gene TRBJ2-1; TRBD2 matches 14 bases. Unmatched junction bases numbered 8, after V lost 5 bases and J lost 2 bases. This CDR3 has 18 residues. Looked up from germline, CDR1 is SGHTA and CDR2 is FQGTGA. The CDR3 here is CASSTGLAGERAYNEQFF. CDR3 in DNA: TGTGCCAGCAGCACGGGACTAGCGGGAGAACGGGCCTACAATGAGCAGTTCTTC.

The chain links TRBV4-1 to TRBJ1-6; D remains unclear. The germline gives CDR1 MGHRA, CDR2 YSYEKL. This CDR3 spans 15 amino acids. V gave up 1 base and J gave up 8 bases, with 12 bases separating them. The DNA for the CDR3 is TGCGCCAGCAGCCAAGGCCCACAGTCGGATTCACCCCTCCACTTT. It is translated as CASSQGPQSDSPLHF.

V gene TRBV25-1 combines with J gene TRBJ2-1, with TRBD2 matching 13 bases. The germline V gene has CDR1 MGHDK and CDR2 SYGVNS. This CDR3 spans 16 amino acids. With V trimmed by 3 bases and J by 8 bases, 7 bases remained unmatched. As DNA, the CDR3 is TGTGCCAGCAGTGACTCAACTAGCGGGGGGGCCGATGAGCAGTTCTTC. This gives the protein CASSDSTSGGADEQFF.

This sequence joins TRBV6-6 and TRBJ1-5; D possibly corresponds to TRBD1 (6 bases). V gave up 11 bases and J gave up 4 bases, with 15 bases separating them. In germline, CDR1 is MNHNY, CDR2 SVGAGI (reference sequence). The CDR3 has 13 residues. CDR3 protein: CAAQSDRNQPQHF. The CDR3 coding sequence is TGTGCCGCCCAGTCGGACAGAAATCAGCCCCAGCATTTT.

This CDR3 is CASILQGAGNSPLHF. Here the CDR3 DNA reads TGTGCCAGCATCCTACAGGGGGCCGGGAATTCACCCCTCCACTTT. The genes are TRBV2 and TRBJ1-6; 9 positions agree with TRBD1. The trim removed 7 bases at V and 7 bases at J, leaving 8 bases unmatched. Germline V gene data show CDR1 as SNHLY and CDR2 as FYNNEI. This CDR3 comprises 15 residues.

The rearrangement uses TRBV15 and TRBJ1-1; a weak D match, TRBD1 (5 bases). The CDR3 extends over 14 amino acids. V shed 3 bases and J shed 13 bases, with 21 bases lying between them. Per the germline V gene, CDR1 is LNHNV and CDR2 is YYDKDF (reference sequence). CDR3 in DNA: TGTGCCACCAGCAGCGACCTGGGGGGAAAGTCGGGTTTCTTT. It encodes CATSSDLGGKSGFF.

V usage is TRBV7-2 and J usage is TRBJ1-3; 7 positions agree with TRBD1. The CDR3 extends over 14 amino acids. Germline CDR1 is SGHTA and CDR2 is FQGNSA. The trim removed 5 bases at V and 2 bases at J, leaving 3 bases unmatched. CDR3 in amino acids: CASSNQGAGNTIYF. In DNA, the CDR3 is TGTGCCAGCAGCAACCAGGGGGCTGGAAACACCATATATTTT.

This chain uses TRBV6-6 with TRBJ1-3; no reliable D call. This CDR3 contains 11 residues. Trimming shortened V by 8 bases and J by 3 bases, and 5 bases separated the two germline ends. Germline CDR1 MNHNY, CDR2 SVGAGI (reference sequence). The CDR3 DNA reads TGTGCCAGCCGGGTTGGAAACACCATATATTTT. It translates to CASRVGNTIYF.

V is TRBV7-9 and J is TRBJ2-7; 12 bases map to TRBD2. Germline-derived CDR1 and CDR2 are SEHNR and FQNEAQ (reference sequence). The trim removed 6 bases at V and 6 bases at J, leaving 12 bases unmatched. CDR3 length: 16 amino acids. The CDR3 DNA follows: TGTGCCAGCAGTCCTGGACAGAAGACTAGCGGGAGCGAGCAGTACTTC. This gives the protein CASSPGQKTSGSEQYF.

The V call is TRBV10-2, the J call TRBJ1-5, with D possibly matching TRBD1 (6 bases). V gave up 0 bases and J gave up 5 bases, with 11 bases separating them. Germline V gene data show CDR1 as WSHSY and CDR2 as SAAADI. CDR3 length equals 15 residues. The CDR3 DNA is TGCGCCAGCAGTGAGTCAGAACAGGGCGATCAGCCCCAGCATTTT. Encoded protein: CASSESEQGDQPQHF.

The J gene is TRBJ2-1, the V gene TRBV6-1; 7 nucleotides align to TRBD2. V was clipped by 8 bases and J by 9 bases; unmatched bases: 4. There are 11 residues in the CDR3. Germline CDR1 is MNHNS and CDR2 is SASEGT. CDR3 coding DNA: TGTGCCAGCGAAGCGGGGAGTGAGCAGTTCTTC. Its translation: CASEAGSEQFF.

The rearrangement uses TRBV18 and TRBJ2-1; D is possibly TRBD2 (6 bases). The CDR3 totals 15 residues. From germline, CDR1 is KGHSH and CDR2 LQKENI. V was cut by 2 bases and J by 5 bases, with 13 bases left in between. The CDR3 bases are TGTGCCAGCTCACCAAGTACGGGGGTCAACAATGAGCAGTTCTTC. It encodes CASSPSTGVNNEQFF.

This sequence joins TRBV20-1 and TRBJ2-7, with TRBD2 matching 9 bases. The CDR3 length is 14 residues. V shed 3 bases and J 3 bases; nucleotides not matched to a gene: 6. In germline, CDR1 is DFQATT, CDR2 SNEGSKA (reference sequence). The CDR3 region has the DNA TGCAGTGCTAGTGAGACTAGCGGAGTCTACGAGCAGTACTTC. Its translation: CSASETSGVYEQYF.